The next 19 T cell receptor beta chains were all read from a single sample in a study of OX40 agonist ivuxolimab in advanced cancers. TCRdb keeps only in-frame clones here, not all; method: immunoSEQ multiplex PCR. The sample has some 70,000 clones, 80% seen once; the top ten hold about 8.2%. The sample consisted of CD4+ or CD8+ T cells sorted from blood, taken in a trial of the OX40 agonist ivuxolimab. These receptors originate from an adult with an advanced solid tumor such as melanoma, head and neck, liver or kidney cancer.

This chain uses TRBV9 with TRBJ2-3; D unclear. Germline V CDR1 and CDR2: SGDLS, YYNGEE. V was trimmed by 0 bases and J by 1 base, leaving 9 bases between them. The CDR3 covers 15 residues. The CDR3 bases are TGTGCCAGCAGCGTAGTCGGGTCCCGCACAGATACGCAGTATTTT. The encoded protein is CASSVVGSRTDTQYF.

A remark on this clone: This is likely a read error, given that the CDR3 carries no conserved phenylalanine or tryptophan at its end. The CDR3 here is CASSEGPRDNYGYTL. The CDR3 coding sequence is TGTGCCAGCAGCGAGGGCCCCAGGGACAACTATGGCTACACCCTC. The chain links TRBV5-4 to TRBJ1-2; a possible D gene is TRBD1 (5 bases). Germline CDR1 and CDR2: SGHNT and YYREEE (reference sequence). The CDR3 covers 15 residues. With 4 bases removed from V and 2 bases from J, the gap between germline ends came to 15 bases.

The CDR3, as DNA: TGTGCCAGTAGTCTGATACACAGGCCTAAGGGTGAAAAACTGTTTTTT. Its protein is CASSLIHRPKGEKLFF. The V call is TRBV19, the J call TRBJ1-4, with D possibly matching TRBD1 (5 bases). V lost 5 bases and J 7 bases, leaving 20 bases between the germline ends. This CDR3 contains 16 residues. Germline V gene data show CDR1 as LNHDA and CDR2 as SQIVND (reference sequence).

V usage is TRBV4-2 and J usage is TRBJ2-2, with TRBD2 matching over 13 bases. Trimming at V came to 4 bases and at J to 9 bases, leaving 8 bases not matched to a gene. CDR3 length: 16 amino acids. Germline CDR1 is LGHNA and CDR2 is YNFKEQ. The CDR3 loop is CASSRTSGGSNRELFF. CDR3 sequence (DNA): TGTGCCAGCAGCCGGACTAGCGGGGGTTCGAACCGGGAGCTGTTTTTT.

The chain uses TRBV7-8 and TRBJ2-5; D might be TRBD1 or TRBD2, each matching 5 bases. The CDR3 sequence is 13 residues long. CDR1 is SGHVS, CDR2 FQNEAQ, per germline. With 1 base removed from V and 9 bases from J, the gap between germline ends came to 12 bases. CDR3 loop: CASSLVGEPPQYF. In DNA form, the CDR3 reads TGTGCCAGCAGCTTAGTGGGGGAGCCCCCCCAGTACTTC.

This clone was counted only a few times. This chain joins TRBV2 and TRBJ1-5, with 10 nucleotides matching TRBD1. Unmatched junction bases numbered 1, after V lost 6 bases and J lost 2 bases. The length of the CDR3 is 14 residues. CDR1 and CDR2 (germline): SNHLY, FYNNEI. The CDR3 coding sequence is TGTGCCAGCAGAGGGACAGGGGGCAATCAGCCCCAGCATTTT. Translation gives CASRGTGGNQPQHF.

This clone was seen only once. The chain uses TRBV2 and TRBJ2-1; possibly TRBD1 or TRBD2 for D (5 bases each). Germline values: CDR1 SNHLY, CDR2 FYNNEI. Trimming pared 2 bases from V and 7 bases from J, leaving 15 bases between. The CDR3 contains 15 residues. This CDR3 reads CASSEQRLPGNEQFF. The CDR3, as DNA: TGTGCCAGCAGTGAACAGCGACTACCAGGGAATGAGCAGTTCTTC.

The sample holds a few counts of this clone. The chain links TRBV4-2 to TRBJ2-1; 11 bases are shared with TRBD2. The CDR3 is made up of 16 amino acids. In germline, CDR1 is LGHNA, CDR2 YNFKEQ. Trimming removed 0 bases from V and 10 bases from J; junction bases left unmatched: 8. This CDR3 reads CASSQDPRSGGAEQFF. The CDR3 region has the DNA TGTGCCAGCAGCCAAGATCCCCGTAGCGGGGGGGCCGAGCAGTTCTTC.

The V gene is TRBV9, the J gene TRBJ2-5; 13 bases fit TRBD2. This CDR3 spans 15 amino acids. CDR1 SGDLS and CDR2 YYNGEE come from the germline V gene. J lost 4 bases, V lost 3 bases, and 3 bases had no gene match. Here the CDR3 reads CASSARLAGGETQYF. DNA of the CDR3: TGTGCCAGCAGCGCCCGACTAGCGGGGGGAGAGACCCAGTACTTC.

The J gene is TRBJ1-5, the V gene TRBV5-1; no clear D gene. Trimming took 5 bases from V and 0 from J, leaving 6 bases between them. This CDR3 comprises 13 residues. Germline V lookup: CDR1 SGHRS, CDR2 YFSETQ. The CDR3 loop reads CASSRDSNQPQHF. CDR3 DNA: TGCGCCAGCAGTAGGGATAGCAATCAGCCCCAGCATTTT.

This clone was found once. The chain employs TRBV15 and TRBJ2-1, with D unclear. Looked up from germline, CDR1 is LNHNV and CDR2 is YYDKDF (reference sequence). V was clipped by 4 bases and J by 7 bases, with 17 bases between them. The CDR3 runs to 15 residues. The CDR3 is CATSIPGLPGNEQFF. The CDR3 bases are TGTGCCACCAGCATACCGGGCCTCCCCGGGAATGAGCAGTTCTTC. The entire variable domain, with the rest obtained from reference TRBV15 and TRBJ2-1, is as follows: DAMVIQNPRYQVTQFGKPVTLSCSQTLNHNVMYWYQQKSSQAPKLLFHYYDKDFNNEADTPDNFQSRRPNTSFCFLDIRSPGLGDTAMYLCATSIPGLPGNEQFFGPGTRLTVL.

This clone was observed a handful of times. The chain links TRBV23-1 to TRBJ1-2; 7 bases are a match to TRBD1. TRBV23-1 carries the ORF label, with uncertain function. The CDR3 runs to 16 residues. The trim removed 3 bases at V and 1 base at J, leaving 8 bases unmatched. The CDR3 loop is CASSHRPTGHNYGYTF. The CDR3 DNA reads TGCGCCAGCAGTCACCGACCGACAGGGCATAACTATGGCTACACCTTC.

The chain is built from TRBV18 and TRBJ1-1; TRBD1 agrees at 10 bases. This CDR3 has 16 residues. The germline gives CDR1 KGHSH, CDR2 LQKENI. J gave up 0 bases and V 4 bases, and 5 bases lay outside the gene matches. The DNA of the CDR3 is TGTGCCAGCTCACTCGGACAGGGGGATATGAACACTGAAGCTTTCTTT. Encoded protein: CASSLGQGDMNTEAFF.

V gene TRBV7-3 combines with J gene TRBJ2-4; 7 nucleotides agree with TRBD1. The V and J ends lost 9 bases and 5 bases, in that order; junction bases with no gene match: 7. This CDR3 spans 13 amino acids. Germline CDR1 reads SGHTA; CDR2 reads FQGTGA. In DNA, the CDR3 is TGTGCCAGTAGCCCAGGGGGTCAAAACATTCAGTACTTC. It codes for CASSPGGQNIQYF.

J is TRBJ2-1 and V is TRBV27, with 14 bases lining up with TRBD2. The CDR3 runs 15 residues. V lost 6 bases, J lost 10 bases, and 8 bases stayed unmatched. Germline V gene lookup returns CDR1 MNHEY and CDR2 SMNVEV (reference sequence). The CDR3 DNA sequence: TGTGCCAGCAGGGGACTAGCGGGAGTCCTGCCGGAGCAGTTCTTC. Its translation is CASRGLAGVLPEQFF.

The chain is built from TRBV12-2 and TRBJ1-6. TRBV12-2 corresponds to a pseudogene. The CDR3 spans 15 residues. The CDR3 coding sequence is TGTGCAAGTCGCTTACAGGAGGCATATAATTCACCCCTCCACTTT. Translation: CASRLQEAYNSPLHF.

The chain recombines TRBV7-8 with TRBJ1-1, with 9 nucleotides matching TRBD1. The CDR3 runs to 15 residues. Germline V gene data show CDR1 as SGHVS and CDR2 as FQNEAQ. Trimming at V came to 1 base and at J to 7 bases, leaving 7 bases not matched to a gene. CDR3 DNA sequence: TGTGCCAGCAGCTTAGTGACAGGGGGTTCGGGTGAAGCTTTCTTT. Its protein is CASSLVTGGSGEAFF.

The chain has TRBV19 and TRBJ1-5, with D maybe TRBD1 (6 bases). Germline CDR1 and CDR2: LNHDA and SQIVND (reference sequence). CDR3 length: 14 amino acids. Trimming stripped 6 bases from V and 5 bases from J, with 14 bases between. CDR3 residues: CASRQGRAYQPQHF. DNA for the CDR3: TGTGCCAGTAGACAGGGTCGGGCGTATCAGCCCCAGCATTTT.

V is TRBV10-2 and J is TRBJ2-4; D uncertain. Germline assignment: CDR1 WSHSY and CDR2 SAAADI. The length of the CDR3 is 12 residues. The germline V and J ends were trimmed by 4 bases and 8 bases, with 9 bases remaining between them. This CDR3 reads CASSGQVDIQYF. The CDR3 region has the DNA TGCGCCAGCAGTGGCCAAGTGGACATTCAGTACTTC.